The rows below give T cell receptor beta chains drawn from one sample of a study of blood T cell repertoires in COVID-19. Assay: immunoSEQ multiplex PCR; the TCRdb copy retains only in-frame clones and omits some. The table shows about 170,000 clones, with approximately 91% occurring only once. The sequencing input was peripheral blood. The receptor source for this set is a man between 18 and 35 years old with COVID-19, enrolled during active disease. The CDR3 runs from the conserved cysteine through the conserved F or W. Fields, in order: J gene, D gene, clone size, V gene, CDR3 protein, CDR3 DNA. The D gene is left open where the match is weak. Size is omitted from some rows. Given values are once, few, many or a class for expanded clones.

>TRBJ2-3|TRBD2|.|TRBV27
CASSKISGSLSTDTQYF
TGTGCCAGCAGCAAAATTAGCGGGAGCTTGAGCACAGATACGCAGTATTTT
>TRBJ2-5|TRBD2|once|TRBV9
CASSPLAGEGETQYF
TGTGCCAGCAGCCCCCTAGCGGGAGAGGGAGAGACCCAGTACTTC
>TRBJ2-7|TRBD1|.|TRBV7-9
CASSFFGQASYEQYF
TGTGCCAGCAGCTTTTTTGGACAGGCTAGCTACGAGCAGTACTTC
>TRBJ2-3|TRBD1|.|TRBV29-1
CSVEQGVGTDTQYF
TGCAGCGTTGAGCAGGGGGTAGGGACAGATACGCAGTATTTT
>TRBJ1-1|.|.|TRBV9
CASSPVTSPTEAFF
TGTGCCAGCAGCCCGGTCACTTCCCCAACTGAAGCTTTCTTT
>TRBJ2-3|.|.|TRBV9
CASSLQGLPVTDTQYF
TGTGCCAGCAGCCTACAGGGTTTACCAGTCACAGATACGCAGTATTTT
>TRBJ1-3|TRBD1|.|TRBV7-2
CASSLSTGTGNTIYF
TGTGCCAGCAGCCTATCGACAGGGACAGGAAACACCATATATTTT
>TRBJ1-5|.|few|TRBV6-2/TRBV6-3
CASSYQRFNQPQHF
TGTGCCAGCAGTTACCAACGGTTCAATCAGCCCCAGCATTTT
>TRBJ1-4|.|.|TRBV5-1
CASSPDSINEKLFF
TGCGCCAGCAGCCCGGACAGCATTAATGAAAAACTGTTTTTT
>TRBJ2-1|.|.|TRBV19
CASSIVGGGGYNEQFF
TGTGCCAGTAGTATAGTGGGGGGAGGGGGCTACAATGAGCAGTTCTTC
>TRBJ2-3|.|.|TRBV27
CASSSLPGASDTQYF
TGTGCCAGCAGTTCCTTGCCGGGAGCGTCGGATACGCAGTATTTT
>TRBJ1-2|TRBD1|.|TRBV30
CAWSAHPGQGIDGYTF
TGTGCCTGGAGTGCCCACCCAGGACAGGGGATAGATGGCTACACCTTC
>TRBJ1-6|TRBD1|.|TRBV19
CASSIHRGYNSPLHF
TGTGCCAGTAGTATCCACAGGGGATATAATTCACCCCTCCACTTT
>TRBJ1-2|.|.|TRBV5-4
CASSLVPTYGYTF
TGTGCCAGCAGCTTGGTCCCTACCTATGGCTACACCTTC
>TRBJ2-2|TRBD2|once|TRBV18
CASTGLEKYTGELFF
TGTGCCAGCACGGGACTAGAGAAGTACACCGGGGAGCTGTTTTTT
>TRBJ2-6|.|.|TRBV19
CASSMAGRGSSGANVLTF
TGTGCCAGTAGTATGGCAGGGAGGGGGTCCTCTGGGGCCAACGTCCTGACTTTC
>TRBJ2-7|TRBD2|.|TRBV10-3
CAISQTSGSREQYF
TGTGCCATCAGCCAGACTAGCGGGAGTCGAGAGCAGTACTTC
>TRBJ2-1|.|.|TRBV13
CASTQGGGYEQFF
TGTGCCAGCACCCAAGGGGGGGGCTATGAGCAGTTCTTC
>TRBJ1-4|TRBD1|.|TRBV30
CAWTGQPNEKLFF
TGTGCCTGGACGGGACAGCCTAATGAAAAACTGTTTTTT
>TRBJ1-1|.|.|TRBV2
CASRGGPEAFF
TGTGCCAGCAGGGGAGGACCGGAGGCTTTCTTT
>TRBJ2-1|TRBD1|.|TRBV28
CASSLIVQGSYNEQFF
TGTGCCAGCAGTTTAATAGTACAGGGGTCCTACAATGAGCAGTTCTTC
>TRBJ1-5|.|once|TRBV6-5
CASSREGNQPQHF
TGTGCCAGCTCGCGGGAGGGCAATCAGCCCCAGCATTTT
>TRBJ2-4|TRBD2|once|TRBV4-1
CASSQEGLADAKNIQYF
TGCGCCAGCAGCCAAGAAGGCCTAGCGGATGCCAAAAACATTCAGTACTTC
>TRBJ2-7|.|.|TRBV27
CASSRARSGLDEQYF
TGTGCCAGCAGTCGAGCCCGATCGGGTCTCGACGAGCAGTACTTC
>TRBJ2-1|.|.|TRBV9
CASSVVDNNEQFF
TGTGCCAGCAGCGTAGTTGACAACAATGAGCAGTTCTTC
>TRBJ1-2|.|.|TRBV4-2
CASSQDVLINYGYTF
TGTGCCAGCAGCCAAGATGTACTGATTAACTATGGCTACACCTTC
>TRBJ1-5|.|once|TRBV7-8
CASSTSNQPQHF
TGTGCCAGCTCTACTAGCAATCAGCCCCAGCATTTT